A single T cell receptor beta chain is shown here with its context. What it binds is not known. This entry comes from a study of CD8 T cells in Susac syndrome. Findings of the study overall: It was acknowledged in the study that its TCR sequencing and HLA analysis involved a relatively small number of individuals. Where Susac syndrome CD4+ T cell repertoires were concerned, no clonal expansion was evident.

The sequenced target, TCR beta, came from blood CD8+ and CD4+ T cells. J was trimmed by 5 bases and V by 4 bases; bases with no gene match: 10. Germline CDR1 SGHDN, CDR2 FVKESK. This CDR3 has 15 residues. cDNA came from approximately 0.5 to 1 ug RNA primed by random hexamers. MiXCR, applied by TCRdb to the immunoSEQ multiplex PCR reads, yields one record per CDR3 protein. This table has 200,000 to 300,000 distinct CDR3 sequences, 96% appearing once. The gene calls are TRBV14 and TRBJ2-7, with TRBD1 identical over 8 bases. Sequenced material: CD4+ T cells from PBMCs. The TCR sequence derives from a human donor with Susac syndrome. The CDR3 nucleotides are TGTGCCAGCAGCCTAACCGGACAGGGCACGGACGAGCAGTACTTC. This encodes CASSLTGQGTDEQYF.